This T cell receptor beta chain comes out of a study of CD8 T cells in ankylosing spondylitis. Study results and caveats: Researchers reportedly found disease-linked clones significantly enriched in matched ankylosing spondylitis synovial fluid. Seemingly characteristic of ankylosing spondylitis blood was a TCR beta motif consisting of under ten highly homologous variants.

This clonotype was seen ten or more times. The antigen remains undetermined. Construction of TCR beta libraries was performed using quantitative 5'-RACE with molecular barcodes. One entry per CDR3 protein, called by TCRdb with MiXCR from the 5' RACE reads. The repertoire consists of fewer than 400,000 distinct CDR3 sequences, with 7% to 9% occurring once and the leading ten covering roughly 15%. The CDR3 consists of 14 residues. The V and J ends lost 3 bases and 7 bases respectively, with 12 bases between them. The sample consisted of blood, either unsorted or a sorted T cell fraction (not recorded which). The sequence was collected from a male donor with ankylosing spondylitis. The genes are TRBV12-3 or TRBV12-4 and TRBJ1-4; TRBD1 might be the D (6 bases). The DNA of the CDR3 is TGTGCCAGCAGTTTGGGGGGCGGTAGTGAAAAACTGTTTTTT. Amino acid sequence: CASSLGGGSEKLFF.